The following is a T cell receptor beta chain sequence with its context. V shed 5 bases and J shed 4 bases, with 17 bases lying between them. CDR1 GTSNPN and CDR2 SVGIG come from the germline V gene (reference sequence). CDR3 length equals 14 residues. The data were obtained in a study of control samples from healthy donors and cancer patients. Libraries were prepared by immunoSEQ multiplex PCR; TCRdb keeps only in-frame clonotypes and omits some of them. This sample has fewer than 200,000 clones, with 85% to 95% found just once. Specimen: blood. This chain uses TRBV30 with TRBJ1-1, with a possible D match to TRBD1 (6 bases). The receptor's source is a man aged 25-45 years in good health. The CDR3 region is CAWGKGGGSTEAFF. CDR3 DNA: TGTGCCTGGGGAAAGGGGGGCGGGAGCACTGAAGCTTTCTTT.